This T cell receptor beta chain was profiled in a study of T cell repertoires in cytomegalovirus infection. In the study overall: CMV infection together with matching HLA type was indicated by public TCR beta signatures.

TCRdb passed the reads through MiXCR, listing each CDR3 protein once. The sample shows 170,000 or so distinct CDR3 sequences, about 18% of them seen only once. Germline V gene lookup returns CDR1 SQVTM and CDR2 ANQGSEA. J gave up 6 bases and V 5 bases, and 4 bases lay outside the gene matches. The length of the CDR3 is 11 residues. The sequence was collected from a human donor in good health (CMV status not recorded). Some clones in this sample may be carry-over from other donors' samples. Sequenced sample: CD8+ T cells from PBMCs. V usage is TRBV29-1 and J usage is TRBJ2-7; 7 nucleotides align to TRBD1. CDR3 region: CSVNRGVEQYF. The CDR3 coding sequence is TGCAGCGTTAACAGGGGAGTCGAGCAGTACTTC.